Below, 20 T cell receptor beta chains from the same sample are listed, as sequenced in a study of blood T cell repertoires in COVID-19. The data were produced by immunoSEQ multiplex PCR, yet TCRdb's version contains in-frame clones alone and is incomplete. Of approximately 190,000 clones in the sample, approximately 81% were seen once. Sequenced input: peripheral blood. The receptors shown here come from a human donor in a cohort sampled during active COVID-19.

Here the CDR3 reads CASSLGLAHTGELFF. The CDR3 DNA follows: TGTGCCAGCAGCTTGGGACTAGCCCACACCGGGGAGCTGTTTTTT. V usage is TRBV11-3 and J usage is TRBJ2-2; 9 bases agree with TRBD2. The trim removed 3 bases at V and 3 bases at J, leaving 2 bases unmatched. There are 15 residues in the CDR3. Germline V gives CDR1 SGHNT, CDR2 YENEEA. The whole variable domain, filled in from reference TRBV11-3 and TRBJ2-2, reads EAGVVQSPRYKIIEKKQPVAFWCNPISGHNTLYWYLQNLGQGPELLIRYENEEAVDDSQLPKDRFSAERLKGVDSTLKIQPAELGDSAVYLCASSLGLAHTGELFFGEGSRLTVL.

This clone was found once. The chain is built from TRBV6-6 and TRBJ2-1, with 9 bases matching TRBD1. Per germline, CDR1 MNHNY and CDR2 SVGAGI (reference sequence). The CDR3 consists of 15 residues. Trimming took 0 bases from V and 8 from J; bases not matched to a gene: 5. CDR3 DNA sequence: TGTGCCAGCAGTTACTCGACGGACAGGGGCGATGAGCAGTTCTTC. As protein: CASSYSTDRGDEQFF.

This clone was detected once. This chain links TRBV28 with TRBJ1-6, with a weak D call TRBD1 (5 bases). The CDR3 runs 15 residues. CDR1 is MDHEN and CDR2 is SYDVKM in the germline V gene. V was clipped by 2 bases and J by 6 bases, with 11 bases between them. The CDR3 is CASSLRQGFNSPLHF. The CDR3 nucleotides read TGTGCCAGCAGTTTAAGGCAGGGATTTAATTCACCCCTCCACTTT.

The chain couples TRBV4-1 to TRBJ1-3; no definite D call. V was cut by 0 bases and J by 1 base, with 16 bases left in between. Germline lookup yields CDR1 MGHRA and CDR2 YSYEKL. This CDR3 contains 18 residues. CDR3 bases: TGCGCCAGCAGCCAAGATTTAATGAGGGTGGGGTCTGGAAACACCATATATTTT. Translated, it gives CASSQDLMRVGSGNTIYF.

The chain recombines TRBV20-1 with TRBJ2-7, with unresolved D. The germline gives CDR1 DFQATT, CDR2 SNEGSKA (reference sequence). V was trimmed by 5 bases and J by 2 bases, leaving 10 bases between them. The CDR3 covers 12 residues. CDR3 residues: CSARGPTYEQYV. The CDR3 DNA reads TGCAGTGCTCGTGGGCCCACCTACGAGCAGTACGTC.

The chain uses TRBV19 and TRBJ2-6; D is undetermined. V was clipped by 3 bases and J by 0 bases, with 15 bases between them. There are 18 residues in the CDR3. CDR1 and CDR2 (germline): LNHDA, SQIVND (reference sequence). In DNA, the CDR3 is TGTGCCAGTAGTATCACCGCAGGCCTAAGCTCTGGGGCCAACGTCCTGACTTTC. It is translated as CASSITAGLSSGANVLTF.

For the CDR3, the DNA is TGTGCCAGCAGCTTCTTGGGGGGGCCAGATACGCAGTATTTT. Translated: CASSFLGGPDTQYF. The V call is TRBV7-3, the J call TRBJ2-3; weak D call: TRBD2 (7 bases). Germline lookup yields CDR1 SGHTA and CDR2 FQGTGA. CDR3 length: 14 amino acids. V was trimmed by 3 bases and J by 4 bases, leaving 11 bases between them.

This chain uses TRBV9 with TRBJ1-1; unclear D gene. With 3 bases removed from V and 0 bases from J, the gap between germline ends came to 12 bases. CDR1 and CDR2 (germline): SGDLS, YYNGEE. The CDR3 has 15 amino acids. CDR3 bases: TGTGCCAGCAGCGCCCGGACGGGGATGAACACTGAAGCTTTCTTT. The encoded protein is CASSARTGMNTEAFF.

The chain uses TRBV10-3 and TRBJ2-7, with 9 bases aligning to TRBD2. V lost 10 bases to trimming and J lost 0 bases; unmatched junction nucleotides: 4. The CDR3 is 13 amino acids. CDR1 is ENHRY, CDR2 SYGVKD, per germline. The chain's CDR3 is CATRTSDSYEQYF. Written as DNA, the CDR3 is TGTGCCACCCGGACTAGCGACTCCTACGAGCAGTACTTC.

This clone was seen at least ten times. Other nucleotide sequences from this sample produce the same CDR3. This chain joins TRBV5-1 and TRBJ1-1; D is perhaps TRBD1 (6 bases). The CDR3 covers 14 residues. CDR1 is SGHRS and CDR2 is YFSETQ in the germline V gene. Deletions cut 1 base from V and 0 bases from J, with 7 bases between. The CDR3 here is CASSLTGLNTEAFF. The CDR3, as DNA: TGCGCCAGCAGCTTGACAGGGTTGAACACTGAAGCTTTCTTT.

The chain combines TRBV28 with TRBJ1-1; D perhaps matches TRBD1 (6 bases). Germline lookup yields CDR1 MDHEN and CDR2 SYDVKM. This CDR3 comprises 13 residues. Trimming removed 7 bases from V and 8 bases from J, with 17 bases in between. The DNA for the CDR3 is TGTGCCAGCAATTCAGGACAGTTAAGAGAAGCTTTCTTT. This translates into CASNSGQLREAFF.

The chain combines TRBV11-3 with TRBJ1-3; D ambiguous. Germline assignment: CDR1 SGHNT and CDR2 YENEEA. With 0 bases removed from V and 0 bases from J, the gap between germline ends came to 6 bases. The CDR3 spans 15 residues. CDR3 residues: CASSLDHSSGNTIYF. The CDR3, as DNA: TGTGCCAGCAGCTTAGATCACAGCTCTGGAAACACCATATATTTT.

The chain uses TRBV5-6 and TRBJ1-1; D call uncertain. Trimming stripped 2 bases from V and 0 bases from J, with 8 bases between. CDR3 length: 14 amino acids. In germline, CDR1 is SGHDT, CDR2 YYEEEE. The CDR3 spells CASSFSLMNTEAFF. CDR3 nucleotide sequence: TGTGCCAGCAGCTTTTCCCTAATGAACACTGAAGCTTTCTTT.

V gene TRBV19 combines with J gene TRBJ1-5; tentatively, D is TRBD1 (5 bases). Between the trimmed V and J ends, which lost 7 bases and 4 bases, there was a span of 17 bases. There are 15 residues in the CDR3. Germline values: CDR1 LNHDA, CDR2 SQIVND (reference sequence). The CDR3 spells CASISGLRGNQPQHF. CDR3 sequence (DNA): TGTGCCAGTATTAGCGGCTTGAGGGGAAATCAGCCCCAGCATTTT.

The chain recombines TRBV19 with TRBJ1-1; TRBD1 is a possible D gene (6 bases). Trimming took 2 bases from V and 11 from J, leaving 18 bases between them. Germline-derived CDR1 and CDR2 are LNHDA and SQIVND (reference sequence). This CDR3 contains 14 residues. The CDR3 protein is CASSIQNFGQGAFF. For the CDR3, the DNA is TGTGCCAGTAGTATACAGAATTTCGGTCAGGGGGCTTTCTTT.

This chain joins TRBV4-1 and TRBJ2-4, with D perhaps TRBD2 (6 bases). The CDR3 consists of 17 residues. Deletions cut 3 bases from V and 4 bases from J, with 19 bases between. The germline V gene encodes CDR1 MGHRA and CDR2 YSYEKL. CDR3 sequence reads: CASSHDPGTPGKNIQYF. The CDR3 nucleotides are TGCGCCAGCAGCCACGATCCCGGGACTCCGGGGAAAAACATTCAGTACTTC.

This clone was found once. The chain carries TRBV3-1 (or the pseudogene TRBV3-2) and TRBJ2-1; 8 bases line up with TRBD1. CDR1 is LGHDT, CDR2 YNNKEL, per germline (reference sequence). Unmatched junction bases numbered 16, after V lost 10 bases and J lost 8 bases. The CDR3 loop spans 15 amino acids. CDR3 in DNA: TGTGCCACCAGGCGGGAACAGGGGGTCAATTATGAGCAGTTCTTC. It codes for CATRREQGVNYEQFF.

The chain combines TRBV13 with TRBJ2-5, with D unresolved. CDR1 is PRHDT, CDR2 FYEKMQ, per germline (reference sequence). CDR3 length: 14 amino acids. The V gene lost 5 bases and the J gene lost 3 bases, with 13 bases spanning the gap. CDR3 nucleotides: TGTGCCAGCAGCCCTCCGGAGAGAGAAGAGACCCAGTACTTC. This codes for CASSPPEREETQYF.

The chain couples TRBV19 to TRBJ1-6; D perhaps matches TRBD1 (5 bases). The length of the CDR3 is 16 residues. The germline V gene has CDR1 LNHDA and CDR2 SQIVND (reference sequence). V was cut by 4 bases and J by 0 bases, with 10 bases left in between. The CDR3 reads CASSNRQSSYNSPLHF. The DNA of the CDR3 is TGTGCCAGTAGTAACCGACAGAGCTCCTATAATTCACCCCTCCACTTT.

V usage is TRBV28 and J usage is TRBJ1-1; D not certain. Germline V gives CDR1 MDHEN, CDR2 SYDVKM. This CDR3 spans 14 amino acids. The V and J ends lost 3 bases and 2 bases respectively, with 10 bases between them. CDR3 residues: CASSFGLLNTEAFF. The CDR3 DNA reads as TGTGCCAGCAGTTTCGGTCTATTAAACACTGAAGCTTTCTTT.